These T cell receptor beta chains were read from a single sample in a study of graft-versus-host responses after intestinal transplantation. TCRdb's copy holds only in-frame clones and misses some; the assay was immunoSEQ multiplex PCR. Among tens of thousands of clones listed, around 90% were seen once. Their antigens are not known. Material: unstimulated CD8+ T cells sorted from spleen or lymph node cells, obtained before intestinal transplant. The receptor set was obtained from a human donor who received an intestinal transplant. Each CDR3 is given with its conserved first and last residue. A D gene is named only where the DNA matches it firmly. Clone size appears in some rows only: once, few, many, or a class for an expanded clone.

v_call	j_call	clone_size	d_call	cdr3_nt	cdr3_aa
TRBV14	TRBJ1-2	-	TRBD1	TGTGCCAGCAGCCCTATCCGGGACAGATTGTACACCTTC	CASSPIRDRLYTF
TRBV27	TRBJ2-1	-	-	TGTGCAATTGGGAGCTCCTACAATGAGCAGTTCTTC	CAIGSSYNEQFF
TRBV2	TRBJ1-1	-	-	TGTGCCAGCAGTGGACCCCTAGGGGTACCTGAAGCTTTCTTT	CASSGPLGVPEAFF
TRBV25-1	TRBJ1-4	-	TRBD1	TGTGCCAGCAGCCGACAGGGAACTAATGAAAAACTGTTTTTT	CASSRQGTNEKLFF
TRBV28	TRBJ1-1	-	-	TGTGCCAGCAGCCCTCTCCCCCGGGGGTTGGGCACTGAAGCTTTCTTT	CASSPLPRGLGTEAFF
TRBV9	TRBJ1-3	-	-	TGTGCCAGCAGCGATAGCATCTCTGGAAACACCATATATTTT	CASSDSISGNTIYF
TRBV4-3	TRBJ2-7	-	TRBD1	TGCGCCAGCAGCCATGCCTGGACAGGGGACTACGAGCAGTACTTC	CASSHAWTGDYEQYF
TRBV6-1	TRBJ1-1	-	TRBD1	TGTGCCAGCGGCTTGGACAGGTTAGTCACTGAAGCTTTCTTT	CASGLDRLVTEAFF
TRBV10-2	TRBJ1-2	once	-	TGCGCCAGCAGTGAGACGGCAGGGAGGAACTATGGCTACACCTTC	CASSETAGRNYGYTF
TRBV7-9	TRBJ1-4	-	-	TGTGCCAGCAGCTTAGACCGAGACAGAAGTAATGAAAAACTGTTTTTT	CASSLDRDRSNEKLFF
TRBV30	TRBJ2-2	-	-	TGTGCCTGGAGCCCCTCGGGGGTGATTCCCGGGGAGCTGTTTTTT	CAWSPSGVIPGELFF
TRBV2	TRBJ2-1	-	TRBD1	TGTGCCAGCATAGGGACAGCACCTAGAAATGAGCAGTTCTTC	CASIGTAPRNEQFF
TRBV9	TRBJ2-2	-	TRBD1	TGTGCCAGCAGCGGAGGGACAGGGACGAACGGGGAGCTGTTTTTT	CASSGGTGTNGELFF
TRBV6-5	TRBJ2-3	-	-	TGTGCCAGCAGTTCTGGGGGAGGTTGGGCAGATACGCAGTATTTT	CASSSGGGWADTQYF
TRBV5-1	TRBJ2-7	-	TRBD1	TGCGCCAGCAGCGCAGGGACAGGTCCATCCTACGAGCAGTACTTC	CASSAGTGPSYEQYF
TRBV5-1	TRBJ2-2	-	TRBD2	TGCGCCAGCAGCTCGACTAGCGGGAGGGCAATCGGGGAGCTGTTTTTT	CASSSTSGRAIGELFF
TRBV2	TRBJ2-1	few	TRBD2	TGTGCCAGCAGTGAATCGGTTGAGCGGGGAAGCTCCTACAATGAGCAGTTCTTC	CASSESVERGSSYNEQFF
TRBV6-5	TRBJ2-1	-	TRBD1	TGTGCCAGCAGTTATTACAGGGGATCATACAATGAGCAGTTCTTC	CASSYYRGSYNEQFF
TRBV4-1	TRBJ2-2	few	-	TGCGCCAGCACCAGCGCGAACACCGGGGAGCTGTTTTTT	CASTSANTGELFF
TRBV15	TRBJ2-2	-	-	TGTGCCACCAGCAGATTGGAGACGGGGGAGCTGTTTTTT	CATSRLETGELFF
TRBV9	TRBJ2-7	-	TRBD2	TGTGCCAGCAGCGTAGGGACTAGCGGGTACGAGCAGTACTTC	CASSVGTSGYEQYF
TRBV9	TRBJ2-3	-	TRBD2	TGTGCCAGCAGCGTAGACTGGGCGGGAGGGCCAAGAGATACGCAGTATTTT	CASSVDWAGGPRDTQYF
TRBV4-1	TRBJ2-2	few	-	TGCGCCAGCAGCCAAAGGAGCGGCCGAAACACCGGGGAGCTGTTTTTT	CASSQRSGRNTGELFF